A selection of T cell receptor beta chains follows, all from one sample in a study of CD8 T cells in ankylosing spondylitis. Via MiXCR, TCRdb re-called the 5' RACE reads, giving one row per CDR3 protein. The data show hundreds of thousands of distinct CDR3 sequences, roughly 18% seen once. The sequencing sample was made of blood, either unsorted or a sorted T cell fraction (not recorded which). These receptors came from a male donor with ankylosing spondylitis. Each CDR3 is given with its conserved first and last residue. Fields, in order: V gene, J gene, clone size, D gene, CDR3 DNA, CDR3 protein. D genes are given only for firm matches. Clone size appears in some rows only: once, few, many, or a class for an expanded clone.

>TRBV20-1|TRBJ2-1|many|-
TGCAGTGCTTCCAAGGACAACTACAATGAGCAGTTCTTC
CSASKDNYNEQFF
>TRBV12-3/TRBV12-4|TRBJ2-6|few|-
TGTGCCAGCAGCTCCCGACAGGCTGGGGCCAACGTCCTGACTTTC
CASSSRQAGANVLTF
>TRBV27|TRBJ1-1|few|-
TGTGCCAGCAGTCCTCTAGTGTCAGATGAAGCTTTCTTT
CASSPLVSDEAFF
>TRBV2|TRBJ1-5|few|TRBD1
TGTGCCAGCAGGAGGGGACAGGAGCGCAATCAGCCCCAGCATTTT
CASRRGQERNQPQHF
>TRBV3-1|TRBJ1-1|-|-
TGTGCCAGCAGCCAAGACATCTCGAACACTGAAGCTTTCTTT
CASSQDISNTEAFF
>TRBV7-9|TRBJ1-4|-|TRBD1
TGTGCCAGCAGCTTAGATCGCCCAGGGGGCGGTGAAAAACTGTTTTTT
CASSLDRPGGGEKLFF
>TRBV5-1|TRBJ2-5|-|-
TGCGCCAGCAGCTCGGGGACGTTCCAAGAGACCCAGTACTTC
CASSSGTFQETQYF
>TRBV20-1|TRBJ2-1|-|TRBD2
TGCAGTGCTACCTCGGGACTAGCGGGGAGCAATGAGCAGTTCTTC
CSATSGLAGSNEQFF
>TRBV12-5|TRBJ1-1|few|-
TGTGCTAGTGGTTTGGCAGGGGTCGGGGCCACTGAAGCTTTCTTT
CASGLAGVGATEAFF
>TRBV20-1|TRBJ2-7|few|TRBD2
TGCAGTGCTATTCGACTAGCGGGCTCCTACGAGCAGTACTTC
CSAIRLAGSYEQYF
>TRBV28|TRBJ2-2|-|-
TGTGCCAGCAGTGCCTCACCGGGGGCGAACACCGGGGAGCTGTTTTTT
CASSASPGANTGELFF
>TRBV20-1|TRBJ1-1|few|-
TGCAGTGCTAGTGGGAAGACTGAAGCTTTCTTT
CSASGKTEAFF
>TRBV3-1|TRBJ2-5|few|-
TGTGCCAGCAGCCTCCCCTCGACATCTAACCAAGAGACCCAGTACTTC
CASSLPSTSNQETQYF
>TRBV27|TRBJ2-7|few|TRBD2
TGTGCCAGCAGGGGACTAGCTCTCTCGGGATACGAGCAGTACTTC
CASRGLALSGYEQYF
>TRBV20-1|TRBJ2-1|-|TRBD2
TGCAGTGCTAGAGATTTAAGCGGGAGCTACAATGAGCAGTTCTTC
CSARDLSGSYNEQFF
>TRBV20-1|TRBJ2-1|-|TRBD2
TGCAGTGCAGGGAGCGGGGGGGTAAATGAGCAGTTCTTC
CSAGSGGVNEQFF
>TRBV2|TRBJ1-1|-|-
TGTGCCAGCACTAGGGTTTTCGACTCTGAAGCTTTCTTT
CASTRVFDSEAFF
>TRBV29-1|TRBJ1-2|few|-
TGCAGCGTTCTTGGGGACGGAACCTATGGCTACACCTTC
CSVLGDGTYGYTF
>TRBV3-1|TRBJ2-1|-|-
TGTGCCAGCACCGCGGGACGGTCCTACAATGAGCAGTTCTTC
CASTAGRSYNEQFF
>TRBV15|TRBJ1-2|-|-
TGTGCCACCAGCGGAGAGAGGGCAGTGCGGGCTAACTATGGCTACACCTTC
CATSGERAVRANYGYTF
>TRBV9|TRBJ2-5|-|TRBD1
TGTGCCAGCAGCGTAGAAGGGACAGGCGGTCGAGAGACCCAGTACTTC
CASSVEGTGGRETQYF
>TRBV20-1|TRBJ1-6|-|TRBD1
TGCAGTGCCCGGACAGGAATGGGTTATTCACCCCTCCACTTT
CSARTGMGYSPLHF
>TRBV3-1|TRBJ2-1|-|-
TGTGCCAGCAGCCAAGGCTCTAGGAATGAGCAGTTCTTC
CASSQGSRNEQFF
>TRBV12-3/TRBV12-4|TRBJ1-1|many|-
TGTGCCAGCAGCCCCAGGGTCACTGAAGCTTTCTTT
CASSPRVTEAFF
>TRBV9|TRBJ2-2|few|TRBD1
TGTGCCAGCAGCCCCCGGACAGGGCGGACCGGGGAGCTGTTTTTT
CASSPRTGRTGELFF
>TRBV3-1|TRBJ2-1|-|-
TGTGCCAGCAGCCAAACCGGGGAGCAGTTCTTC
CASSQTGEQFF
>TRBV5-1|TRBJ2-1|once|TRBD1
TGCGCCAGCAGCGGGGGGACAGGAGAGCAGTTCTTC
CASSGGTGEQFF
>TRBV19|TRBJ2-3|-|TRBD2
TGTGCCAGTGCAGGACTAGCTAGCACAGATACGCAGTATTTT
CASAGLASTDTQYF
>TRBV12-3/TRBV12-4|TRBJ2-7|few|-
TGTGCCAGCAGTTTAGCCTTGAACAGCCCCTCCGAGCAGTACTTC
CASSLALNSPSEQYF
>TRBV3-1|TRBJ2-4|-|-
TGTGCCAGCAGCCTAAAATCAGGGGACCTCATAATTCAGTACTTC
CASSLKSGDLIIQYF
>TRBV7-3|TRBJ2-3|-|TRBD1
TGTGCCAGCAGCTTAGGGACAGCCACAGATACGCAGTATTTT
CASSLGTATDTQYF
>TRBV3-1|TRBJ2-1|few|-
TGTGCCAGCAGCCAATACATCGGTGAGCAGTTCTTC
CASSQYIGEQFF
>TRBV3-1|TRBJ1-3|-|TRBD1
TGTGCCAGCAGCCAAAGCGAACAGGGGAGGGGAAACACCATATATTTT
CASSQSEQGRGNTIYF
>TRBV7-3|TRBJ2-1|-|TRBD1
TGTGCCAGCAGCTTCCCGGGGACAGGGAATGAGCAGTTCTTC
CASSFPGTGNEQFF
>TRBV6-1|TRBJ1-5|-|TRBD1
TGTGCCAGCAGAACGACAGGGGGCCAGGGGAGCAATCAGCCCCAGCATTTT
CASRTTGGQGSNQPQHF
>TRBV5-1|TRBJ2-2|-|-
TGCGCCAGCAGCCCGCCTGGACAGATGAACACCGGGGAGCTGTTTTTT
CASSPPGQMNTGELFF
>TRBV5-1|TRBJ2-3|-|-
TGCGCCAGCAGCTTGGTTGGACGTCTCACAGATACGCAGTATTTT
CASSLVGRLTDTQYF
>TRBV7-2|TRBJ1-1|once|-
TGTGCCAGCAGCTTAGCAGGGTTCAGCACTGAAGCTTTCTTT
CASSLAGFSTEAFF
>TRBV5-1|TRBJ1-6|few|TRBD1
TGCGCCAGCAGCTCTGGGGACAGGGTAATTTCACCCCTCCACTTT
CASSSGDRVISPLHF
>TRBV19|TRBJ1-1|-|-
TGTGCCAGTAGTCACCGCCGCGGTGGCGCAGACAACACTGAAGCTTTCTTT
CASSHRRGGADNTEAFF
>TRBV6-2/TRBV6-3|TRBJ2-1|-|TRBD2
TGTGCCAGCAGGAATAGCGGGAGAGAAAATGAGCAGTTCTTC
CASRNSGRENEQFF
>TRBV7-3|TRBJ2-1|-|-
TGTGCCAGCAGCCCCGCTAGGGGGATATACAATGAGCAGTTCTTC
CASSPARGIYNEQFF
>TRBV5-1|TRBJ2-5|-|TRBD1
TGCGCCAGCAGCTTCGACAGGGTTGGAGAGACCCAGTACTTC
CASSFDRVGETQYF
>TRBV11-2|TRBJ2-1|many|-
TGTGCCAGCACCTCCTACTACAATGAGCAGTTCTTC
CASTSYYNEQFF
>TRBV5-6|TRBJ2-3|-|-
TGTGCCAGCAGCTTGAACGCCAGGGGAGCAGATACGCAGTATTTT
CASSLNARGADTQYF
>TRBV30|TRBJ2-1|few|-
TGTGCCTGGAGTGCCTCGACGGAGCAGTTCTTC
CAWSASTEQFF
>TRBV6-5|TRBJ1-5|few|TRBD1
TGTGCCAGCAGTTCGACAGGGTACGAAAATCAGCCCCAGCATTTT
CASSSTGYENQPQHF
>TRBV6-2/TRBV6-3|TRBJ2-3|-|-
TGTGCCAGCAGGGACAGCACAGATACGCAGTATTTT
CASRDSTDTQYF
>TRBV7-2|TRBJ2-1|few|-
TGTGCCAGCAGCTTAGATGGGGGAGTAGGCAATGAGCAGTTCTTC
CASSLDGGVGNEQFF
>TRBV12-3/TRBV12-4|TRBJ2-7|many|-
TGTGCCAGCAGTTTACAGGTATCCTACGAGCAGTACTTC
CASSLQVSYEQYF
>TRBV4-1|TRBJ1-2|many|-
TGCGCCAGCAGCCAAGATAGTACGAGGGGATGGGGCTACACCTTC
CASSQDSTRGWGYTF
>TRBV29-1|TRBJ2-1|-|-
TGCAGCGTTGAAGGGATGAAAAACAGGGTCAATGAGCAGTTCTTC
CSVEGMKNRVNEQFF
>TRBV28|TRBJ2-5|many|-
TGTGCCAGCAGCTTGGGAGGTCGAGAGACCCAGTACTTC
CASSLGGRETQYF
>TRBV29-1|TRBJ2-5|-|-
TGCAGCGTGGCCCCGCAGGAGGGGGAGACCCAGTACTTC
CSVAPQEGETQYF
>TRBV4-3|TRBJ2-5|few|TRBD1
TGCGCCAGCAGCCAAGCCGTGACAGGGTTTGAGACCCAGTACTTC
CASSQAVTGFETQYF
>TRBV5-1|TRBJ2-2|-|TRBD2
TGCGCCAGCAGCTTGACTAGCGGGGTTGCGTCCGGGGAGCTGTTTTTT
CASSLTSGVASGELFF
>TRBV5-6|TRBJ2-3|few|-
TGTGCCAGCAGCTCCCCCCCGGGACGAGAGCAGTATTTT
CASSSPPGREQYF
>TRBV20-1|TRBJ1-3|few|-
TGCAGTGCTACACAGGGTGGAAACACCATATATTTT
CSATQGGNTIYF
>TRBV5-5|TRBJ2-2|few|-
TGTGCCAGCAGCTTATACATGACAGGGAGGGACACCGGGGAGCTGTTTTTT
CASSLYMTGRDTGELFF
>TRBV4-1|TRBJ1-5|many|TRBD1
TGCGCCAGCAGCCGGCTTGGGACAGGGAATCAGCCCCAGCATTTT
CASSRLGTGNQPQHF